Presented here are 8 T cell receptor beta chains from one specimen sequenced in a study of post-analysis software for immune sequencing data. Prepared TCR beta cDNA libraries contained unique molecular identifiers. Each CDR3 protein gets one entry after TCRdb re-called the PCR reads with MiXCR. In the table there are about 160,000 distinct CDR3 sequences, roughly 40% of which are singletons. Sample: blood, taken after autologous hematopoietic stem cell transplantation. The receptors come from a girl between 10 and 17 years old with multiple sclerosis.

The J gene is TRBJ2-7, the V gene TRBV11-2, with D perhaps assigned TRBD1 or TRBD2 (5 bases each). The CDR3 contains 12 residues. Germline CDR1 SGHAT, CDR2 FQNNGV. Trimming pared 5 bases from V and 0 bases from J, leaving 5 bases between. The CDR3 DNA reads TGTGCCAGCAGCGGGACCTCCTACGAGCAGTACTTC. Its translation: CASSGTSYEQYF.

V gene TRBV20-1 combines with J gene TRBJ2-1, with TRBD2 matching over 11 bases. Trimming removed 6 bases from V and 4 bases from J; junction bases left unmatched: 5. The germline V gene has CDR1 DFQATT and CDR2 SNEGSKA (reference sequence). The CDR3 runs 14 residues. The CDR3 region has the DNA TGCAGTGCGGACGGGACTAGCGGATACAATGAGCAGTTCTTC. Its translation is CSADGTSGYNEQFF.

The V call is TRBV6-5, the J call TRBJ2-3; 11 bases agree with TRBD1. The V and J ends lost 4 bases and 6 bases, in that order; junction bases with no gene match: 18. The CDR3 runs 19 residues. The germline V gene has CDR1 MNHEY and CDR2 SVGAGI. This CDR3 is CASSSSLGDRGYRLDTQYF. CDR3 DNA sequence: TGTGCCAGCAGTTCCAGCCTCGGGGACAGGGGGTACCGCTTGGATACGCAGTATTTT.

This clonotype was seen more than once but under ten times. This chain connects TRBV7-8 to TRBJ2-7; 9 bases map to TRBD1. Losses at the gene ends were 0 bases for V and 3 bases for J; bases not matched to a gene: 3. The germline V gene has CDR1 SGHVS and CDR2 FQNEAQ. The CDR3 consists of 15 residues. The CDR3 coding sequence is TGTGCCAGCAGCTTAGCCGGGACAGGGATCTACGAGCAGTACTTC. As protein: CASSLAGTGIYEQYF.

This rearrangement joins TRBV11-2 to TRBJ2-7, with unresolved D. This CDR3 contains 14 residues. The V end lost 4 bases, the J end lost 0 bases, and 10 bases lay between the germline ends. From germline, CDR1 is SGHAT and CDR2 FQNNGV. In DNA, the CDR3 is TGTGCCAGCAGCTCTTTAGCAGGCTCCTACGAGCAGTACTTC. Amino acid sequence: CASSSLAGSYEQYF.

This clonotype came up a few times. The chain links TRBV15 to TRBJ2-7, with TRBD1 as a possible D gene (5 bases). Trimming pared 5 bases from V and 4 bases from J, leaving 12 bases between. CDR3 length: 13 residues. Germline V lookup: CDR1 LNHNV, CDR2 YYDKDF (reference sequence). The CDR3 nucleotides read TGTGCCACCAGCGCCGGACAAGCTTACGAGCAGTACTTC. It encodes CATSAGQAYEQYF.

A few counts support this clonotype. The chain recombines TRBV20-1 with TRBJ2-7; tentatively, D is TRBD2 (6 bases). The V end lost 5 bases, the J end lost 7 bases, and 21 bases lay between the germline ends. CDR1 and CDR2 from the germline V gene are DFQATT and SNEGSKA (reference sequence). The CDR3 is made up of 14 amino acids. The CDR3 sequence is CSAAPSREIPEQYF. CDR3 nucleotides: TGCAGTGCTGCCCCTTCGCGGGAAATCCCGGAGCAGTACTTC.

The chain has TRBV29-1 and TRBJ1-1; D possibly corresponds to TRBD1 (5 bases). V lost 0 bases and J lost 3, with 14 bases in between. CDR3 length: 15 amino acids. Looked up from germline, CDR1 is SQVTM and CDR2 is ANQGSEA. CDR3 residues: CSVEEPGGRDTEAFF. In nucleotides, the CDR3 is TGCAGCGTTGAAGAACCCGGGGGGAGGGACACTGAAGCTTTCTTT.